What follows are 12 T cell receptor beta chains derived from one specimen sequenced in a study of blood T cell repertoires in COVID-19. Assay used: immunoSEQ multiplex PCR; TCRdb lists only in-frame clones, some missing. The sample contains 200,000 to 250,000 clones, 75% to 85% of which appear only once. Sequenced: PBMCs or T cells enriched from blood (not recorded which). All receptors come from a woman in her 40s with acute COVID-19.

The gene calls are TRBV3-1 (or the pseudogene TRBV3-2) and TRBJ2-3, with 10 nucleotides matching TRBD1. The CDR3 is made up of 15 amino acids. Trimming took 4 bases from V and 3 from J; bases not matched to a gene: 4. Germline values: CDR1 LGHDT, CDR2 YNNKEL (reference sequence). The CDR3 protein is CASSRDRGRTDTQYF. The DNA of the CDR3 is TGTGCCAGCAGCCGGGACAGGGGCCGGACAGATACGCAGTATTTT.

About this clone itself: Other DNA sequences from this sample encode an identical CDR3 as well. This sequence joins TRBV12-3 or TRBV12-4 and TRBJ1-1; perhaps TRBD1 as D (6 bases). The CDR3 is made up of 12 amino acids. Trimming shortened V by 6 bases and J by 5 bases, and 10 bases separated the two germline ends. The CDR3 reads CASSSTGTEAFF. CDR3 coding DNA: TGTGCCAGCAGCTCCACAGGGACTGAAGCTTTCTTT.

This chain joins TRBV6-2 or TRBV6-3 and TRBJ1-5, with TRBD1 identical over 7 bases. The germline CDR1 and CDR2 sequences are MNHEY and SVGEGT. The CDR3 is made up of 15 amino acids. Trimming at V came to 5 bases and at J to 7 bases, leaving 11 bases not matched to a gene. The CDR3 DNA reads TGTGCCAGCAGTCAGAGACAGGGACGGTTCCAGCCCCAGCATTTT. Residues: CASSQRQGRFQPQHF.

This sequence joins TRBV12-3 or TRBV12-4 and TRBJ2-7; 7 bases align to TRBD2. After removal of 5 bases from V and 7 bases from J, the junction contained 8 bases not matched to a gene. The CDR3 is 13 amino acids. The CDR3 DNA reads TGTGCCAGCAGTCCGACTAGCCCGGGAGAGCAGTACTTC. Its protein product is CASSPTSPGEQYF.

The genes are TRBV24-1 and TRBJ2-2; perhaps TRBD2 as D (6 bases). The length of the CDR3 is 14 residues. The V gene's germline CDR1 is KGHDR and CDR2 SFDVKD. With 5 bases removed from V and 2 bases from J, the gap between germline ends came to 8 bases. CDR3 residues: CATSAGLNTGELFF. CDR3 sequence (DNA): TGTGCCACCAGTGCGGGACTCAACACCGGGGAGCTGTTTTTT.

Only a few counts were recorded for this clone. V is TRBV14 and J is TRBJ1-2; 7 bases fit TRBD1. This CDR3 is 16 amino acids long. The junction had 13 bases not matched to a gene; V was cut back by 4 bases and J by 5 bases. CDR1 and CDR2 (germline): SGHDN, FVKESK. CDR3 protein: CASSLQNRGKTYGYTF. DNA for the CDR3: TGTGCCAGCAGCCTCCAAAACAGGGGAAAAACGTATGGCTACACCTTC.

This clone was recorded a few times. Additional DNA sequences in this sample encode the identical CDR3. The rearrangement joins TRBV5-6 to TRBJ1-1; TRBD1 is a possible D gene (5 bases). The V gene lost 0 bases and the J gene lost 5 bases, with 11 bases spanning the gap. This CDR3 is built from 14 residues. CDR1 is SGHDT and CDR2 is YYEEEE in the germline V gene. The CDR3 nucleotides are TGTGCCAGCAGCTTGGGGCAGGGAGGAACTGAAGCTTTCTTT. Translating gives CASSLGQGGTEAFF.

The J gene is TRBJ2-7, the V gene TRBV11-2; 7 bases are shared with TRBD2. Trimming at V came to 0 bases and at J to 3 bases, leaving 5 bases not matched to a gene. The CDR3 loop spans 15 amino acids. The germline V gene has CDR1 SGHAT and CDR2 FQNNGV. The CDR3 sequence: CASSLEASGLYEQYF. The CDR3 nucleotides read TGTGCCAGCAGCTTAGAGGCTAGCGGTCTCTACGAGCAGTACTTC.

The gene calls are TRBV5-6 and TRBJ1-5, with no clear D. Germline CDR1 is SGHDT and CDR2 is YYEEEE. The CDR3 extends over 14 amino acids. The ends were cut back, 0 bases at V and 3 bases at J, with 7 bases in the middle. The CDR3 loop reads CASSLGQVNQPQHF. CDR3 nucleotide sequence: TGTGCCAGCAGCTTGGGGCAGGTCAATCAGCCCCAGCATTTT.

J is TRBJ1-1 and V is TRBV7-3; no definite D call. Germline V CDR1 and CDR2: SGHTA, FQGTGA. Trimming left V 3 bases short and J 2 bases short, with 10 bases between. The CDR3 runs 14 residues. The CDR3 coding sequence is TGTGCCAGCAGCTTGGGCCCCGGAAACACTGAAGCTTTCTTT. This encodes CASSLGPGNTEAFF.

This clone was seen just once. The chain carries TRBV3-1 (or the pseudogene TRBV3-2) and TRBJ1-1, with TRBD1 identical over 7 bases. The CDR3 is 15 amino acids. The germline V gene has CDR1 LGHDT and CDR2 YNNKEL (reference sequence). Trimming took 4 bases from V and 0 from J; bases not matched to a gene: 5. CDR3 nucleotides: TGTGCCAGCAGCCCTCCGACAGGGATGAACACTGAAGCTTTCTTT. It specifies CASSPPTGMNTEAFF.

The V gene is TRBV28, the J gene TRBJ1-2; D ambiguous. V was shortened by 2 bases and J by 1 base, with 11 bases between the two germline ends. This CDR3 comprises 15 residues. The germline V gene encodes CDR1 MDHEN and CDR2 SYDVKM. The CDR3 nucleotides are TGTGCCAGCAGTTTAATCCGGGAGGGTAACTATGGCTACACCTTC. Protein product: CASSLIREGNYGYTF.